This T cell receptor beta chain was found in a study of cytomegalovirus exposure and HLA in healthy donors. Study-level results: In a later analysis, TCR beta V- and J-gene trimming was associated with a missense DCLRE1C variant.

Losses at the gene ends were 0 bases for V and 5 bases for J; bases not matched to a gene: 8. Germline lookup yields CDR1 SGHRS and CDR2 YFSETQ. The CDR3 extends over 16 amino acids. Comments on this clone: What it recognizes is unknown.

The PCR contained 60 Vbeta and 13 Jbeta primers. In the original processing: It was a later analysis that counted 79 million or so unique TCR beta chains, of which approximately 9.9 million were shared. Repertoires were generated with immunoSEQ multiplex PCR, while TCRdb's copy carries only in-frame clones and drops some. That table supplies the V and J calls and clone size; D and trimming were determined from the DNA. This table holds around 130,000 clones. The rearrangement uses TRBV5-1 and TRBJ2-3, with 8 bases aligning to TRBD1. The sequenced sample consisted of PBMCs. The receptor was isolated from a woman aged 40 to 50 in good health and CMV-seronegative. The CDR3 is CASSLEGQGNGDTQYF. The CDR3 bases are TGCGCCAGCAGCTTGGAAGGACAGGGTAATGGAGATACGCAGTATTTT. The entire variable domain, with the rest obtained from reference TRBV5-1 and TRBJ2-3, is as follows: KAGVTQTPRYLIKTRGQQVTLSCSPISGHRSVSWYQQTPGQGLQFLFEYFSETQRNKGNFPGRFSGRQFSNSRSEMNVSTLELGDSALYLCASSLEGQGNGDTQYFGPGTRLTVL.